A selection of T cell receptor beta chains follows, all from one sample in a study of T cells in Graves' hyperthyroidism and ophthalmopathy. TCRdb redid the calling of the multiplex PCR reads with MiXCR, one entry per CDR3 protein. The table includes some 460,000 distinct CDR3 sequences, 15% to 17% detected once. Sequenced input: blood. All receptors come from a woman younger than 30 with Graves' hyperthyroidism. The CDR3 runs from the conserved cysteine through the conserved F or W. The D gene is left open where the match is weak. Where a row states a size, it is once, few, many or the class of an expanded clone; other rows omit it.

CATSDPSEGKETQYF | TGTGCCACCAGTGATCCATCGGAGGGGAAAGAGACCCAGTACTTC | . | TRBJ2-5 | few | 15 | TRBV24-1
CASSPTSEGELFF | TGTGCCAGCAGTCCTACTAGTGAAGGGGAGCTGTTTTTT | . | TRBJ2-2 | many | 13 | TRBV6-2/TRBV6-3
CASSLLDRAENTIYF | TGCGCCAGCAGCTTGCTGGACAGGGCTGAAAACACCATATATTTT | TRBD1 | TRBJ1-3 | . | 15 | TRBV5-1
CASSLGGPGDTEAFF | TGCGCCAGCAGCTTGGGTGGTCCAGGGGACACTGAAGCTTTCTTT | . | TRBJ1-1 | many | 15 | TRBV5-1
CASNGRPYGYTF | TGTGCCAGCAACGGCAGGCCCTATGGCTACACCTTC | . | TRBJ1-2 | . | 12 | TRBV6-4
CASSHGTSGRNEQFF | TGTGCCAGCAGCCACGGGACTAGCGGGAGGAATGAGCAGTTCTTC | TRBD2 | TRBJ2-1 | many | 15 | TRBV3-1
CASSQDPAGAYEQYF | TGCGCCAGCAGCCAAGACCCAGCGGGAGCCTACGAGCAGTACTTC | TRBD2 | TRBJ2-7 | . | 15 | TRBV4-1
CASSPAQGAYEQYF | TGTGCCAGCTCACCAGCGCAGGGGGCGTACGAGCAGTACTTC | TRBD1 | TRBJ2-7 | many | 14 | TRBV18
CASSPGTDTYEQYF | TGTGCCAGCAGCCCCGGGACGGACACCTACGAGCAGTACTTC | . | TRBJ2-7 | many | 14 | TRBV3-1
CASSYGTSGSNEQYF | TGTGCCAGCAGTTACGGGACTAGCGGGAGTAACGAGCAGTACTTC | TRBD2 | TRBJ2-7 | many | 15 | TRBV6-5
CASSRGTSGRAFLYEQYF | TGCGCCAGCAGCCGAGGCACTAGCGGGAGGGCCTTCCTTTACGAGCAGTACTTC | TRBD2 | TRBJ2-7 | many | 18 | TRBV5-1
CSAATISGNTIYF | TGCAGTGCGGCCACAATCTCTGGAAACACCATATATTTT | . | TRBJ1-3 | many | 13 | TRBV20-1
CASSQEARDYEQYF | TGCGCCAGCAGCCAAGAGGCGCGCGACTACGAGCAGTACTTC | . | TRBJ2-7 | . | 14 | TRBV4-1